This T cell receptor (beta chain) was sequenced during a study of Graves' ophthalmopathy and Graves' hyperthyroidism. RNA served as the template for amplifying TCR beta CDR3 regions. First-round RT-PCR employed HTBI primers, with a second-round multiplex PCR after it. TCRdb reprocessed the multiplex PCR reads with MiXCR, giving one entry per CDR3 protein. Among nearly 400,000 distinct CDR3 sequences, around 16% were seen once, and the ten largest hold around 1.6%. This clonotype was found many times. Its target is not known. Germline CDR1 ENHRY, CDR2 SYGVKD. The CDR3 runs to 15 residues. The V end was cut by 2 bases, the J end by 0 bases, with 10 bases between. General study points: Blood also carried most expanded thyroid clonotypes exceeding 0.001 frequency. For predicting ophthalmopathy progression, the model had roughly 70% sensitivity and roughly 77% specificity.

PBMCs were density-gradient isolated from roughly 10 ml fresh blood. The source is a woman aged 18-30 years with Graves' ophthalmopathy. Sequenced material: peripheral blood. The chain is built from TRBV10-3 and TRBJ1-1; D gene unclear. The CDR3 region is CAISEGVGLNTEAFF. The DNA of the CDR3 is TGTGCCATCAGTGAGGGGGTCGGGCTGAACACTGAAGCTTTCTTT.